The clone carrying this T cell receptor (beta chain) occurred a few times. These data originate in a study of tumor-infiltrating lymphocytes in localized non-small cell lung cancer. Assay: immunoSEQ multiplex PCR; the TCRdb copy retains only in-frame clones and omits some. The data show about 16,000 clones, roughly 70% seen once. CDR1 is SSHAT, CDR2 FNYEAQ, per germline (reference sequence). The CDR3 contains 17 residues. V lost 5 bases and J lost 4; bases outside the gene matches: 9. The chain carries TRBV7-7 and TRBJ2-5; 14 nucleotides match TRBD2. Sequenced sample: lung tumor tissue. This clonotype was obtained from a human donor with non-small cell lung cancer. The DNA for the CDR3 is TGTGCCAGCAGCCCAGGACTAGCGGGAGGCAAGGGAGAGACCCAGTACTTC. Translating gives CASSPGLAGGKGETQYF.